A single sample is the source of the 17 T cell receptor beta chains below, sequenced in a study of OX40 agonist ivuxolimab in advanced cancers. Sequenced by immunoSEQ multiplex PCR; TCRdb stores in-frame clones only, minus some. The sample includes 15,000 or so clones, 80% of them seen just once. Sequenced material: CD4+ or CD8+ T cells sorted from blood, taken in a trial of the OX40 agonist ivuxolimab. The receptors here all came from an adult with an advanced solid tumor such as melanoma, head and neck, liver or kidney cancer.

This clone turned up a few times. The rearrangement joins TRBV2 to TRBJ2-2; 12 positions agree with TRBD2. The CDR3 runs 17 residues. The germline V gene has CDR1 SNHLY and CDR2 FYNNEI. The V and J ends lost 5 bases and 3 bases, in that order; junction bases with no gene match: 7. CDR3 region: CASSPLAGGPYTGELFF. CDR3 nucleotides: TGTGCCAGCAGTCCTCTAGCGGGAGGGCCATACACCGGGGAGCTGTTTTTT.

With respect to this clone: One end of the junction does not line up with germline, which may come from a read error. This sequence joins TRBV7-7 and TRBJ1-5, with D possibly matching TRBD1 (5 bases). Germline V gene sequence: CDR1 SSHAT, CDR2 FNYEAQ (reference sequence). The CDR3 contains 19 residues. CDR3 bases: TGTGCTAGCAGCTTAGCGTTTCTCCAAACGATGACAGCTTCGGCGCCCCAGCATTTT. Amino acids: CASSLAFLQTMTASAPQHF.

This clone has only one observation. The J gene is TRBJ1-5, the V gene TRBV28, with no clear D. The CDR3 is made up of 13 amino acids. The germline V gene has CDR1 MDHEN and CDR2 SYDVKM. V was trimmed by 2 bases and J by 5 bases, leaving 7 bases between them. The CDR3 reads CASSLITYQPQHF. Written as DNA, the CDR3 is TGTGCCAGCAGTTTAATAACCTATCAGCCCCAGCATTTT.

The rearrangement joins TRBV7-9 to TRBJ2-7; D is uncertain. V gave up 3 bases and J gave up 0 bases, with 6 bases separating them. The CDR3 consists of 13 residues. Germline V lookup: CDR1 SEHNR, CDR2 FQNEAQ (reference sequence). The CDR3: CASSFSGSYEQYF. In nucleotides, the CDR3 is TGTGCCAGCAGCTTCTCCGGCTCCTACGAGCAGTACTTC.

The chain is built from TRBV13 and TRBJ2-7, with D possibly being TRBD2 (5 bases). The length of the CDR3 is 17 residues. The V gene lost 4 bases and the J gene lost 4 bases, with 23 bases spanning the gap. In germline, CDR1 is PRHDT, CDR2 FYEKMQ (reference sequence). This CDR3 is CASSSRDHSGRGYEQYF. CDR3 sequence (DNA): TGTGCCAGCAGCTCCCGGGATCACTCGGGGAGAGGGTACGAGCAGTACTTC.

A few counts support this clone. This chain connects TRBV11-2 to TRBJ2-1; 7 bases match TRBD2. The CDR3 totals 16 residues. Germline lookup yields CDR1 SGHAT and CDR2 FQNNGV. V was clipped by 4 bases and J by 0 bases; unmatched bases: 6. The DNA for the CDR3 is TGTGCCAGCAGCTGGAGCGGGATTAGCTCCTACAATGAGCAGTTCTTC. Its protein is CASSWSGISSYNEQFF.

The rearrangement links TRBV7-3 to TRBJ2-1; D assignment may be TRBD1 or TRBD2 (5 bases each). The CDR3 is 12 residues long. The germline CDR1 and CDR2 sequences are SGHTA and FQGTGA. V was pared by 4 bases and J by 6 bases, with 7 bases between. CDR3 region: CASSSGTNEQFF. The DNA for the CDR3 is TGTGCCAGCAGCTCCGGGACCAATGAGCAGTTCTTC.

The chain recombines TRBV21-1 with TRBJ1-5. TRBV21-1 is tagged as a pseudogene. The CDR3 has 16 amino acids. The DNA of the CDR3 is TGTGCCAGCAGCAAATTGGGGACGGTAAGCAATCAGCCCCAGCATTTT. Its protein is CASSKLGTVSNQPQHF.

V is TRBV6-5 and J is TRBJ2-1; 7 bases are shared with TRBD2. Looked up from germline, CDR1 is MNHEY and CDR2 is SVGAGI. The CDR3 covers 16 residues. After removal of 2 bases from V and 2 bases from J, the junction contained 6 bases not matched to a gene. The CDR3: CASSYGLAVTYNEQFF. The CDR3 bases are TGTGCCAGCAGTTACGGTCTAGCGGTTACCTACAATGAGCAGTTCTTC.

This clone qualifies as hyperexpanded. The chain employs TRBV5-1 and TRBJ1-2; D possibly corresponds to TRBD1 (5 bases). Germline CDR1 SGHRS, CDR2 YFSETQ. V shed 10 bases and J shed 5 bases, with 15 bases lying between them. This CDR3 is built from 12 residues. CDR3 DNA sequence: TGCGCCTGCCGGGGGGATCAATATGGCTACACCTTC. As protein: CACRGDQYGYTF.

This chain connects TRBV27 to TRBJ1-5; D not certain. This CDR3 comprises 13 residues. V was pared by 2 bases and J by 7 bases, with 9 bases between. Germline lookup yields CDR1 MNHEY and CDR2 SMNVEV (reference sequence). DNA for the CDR3: TGTGCCAGCAGTTTAAAAGGTCCCCAGCCCCAGCATTTT. Translation: CASSLKGPQPQHF.

This clone was counted only a few times. V gene TRBV6-1 combines with J gene TRBJ2-7; maybe TRBD1 (5 bases). The ends were cut back, 3 bases at V and 4 bases at J, with 13 bases in the middle. Germline CDR1 and CDR2: MNHNS and SASEGT. The CDR3 sequence is 14 residues long. The CDR3 coding sequence is TGTGCCAGCAGTGATTCCCAGGGTTGGTACGAGCAGTACTTC. As protein: CASSDSQGWYEQYF.

The table lists this clone with a few counts. This chain joins TRBV30 and TRBJ1-1, with a possible D match to TRBD1 (6 bases). Germline loops: CDR1 GTSNPN, CDR2 SVGIG (reference sequence). This CDR3 is built from 13 residues. Trimming removed 3 bases at V and 4 bases at J, with 12 bases between. CDR3 loop: CAWRLVGATEAFF. CDR3 sequence (DNA): TGTGCCTGGAGACTCGTGGGGGCCACTGAAGCTTTCTTT. Using reference TRBV30 and TRBJ1-1 for the parts outside the CDR3, the full variable domain is SQTIHQWPATLVQPVGSPLSLECTVEGTSNPNLYWYRQAAGRGLQLLFYSVGIGQISSEVPQNLSASRPQDRQFILSSKKLLLSDSGFYLCAWRLVGATEAFFGQGTRLTVV.

Within the sample, this clone is medium-sized (0.01 to 0.1%). The chain employs TRBV4-1 and TRBJ2-3; the D is unclear. V was clipped by 4 bases and J by 2 bases, with 7 bases between them. Germline values: CDR1 MGHRA, CDR2 YSYEKL. CDR3 length: 13 residues. In DNA, the CDR3 is TGCGCCAGCAGCCGAACTCTCACAGATACGCAGTATTTT. It specifies CASSRTLTDTQYF.

The chain links TRBV15 to TRBJ2-1; D remains unclear. Germline assignment: CDR1 LNHNV and CDR2 YYDKDF (reference sequence). V was clipped by 0 bases and J by 0 bases, with 18 bases between them. The CDR3 runs to 19 residues. The CDR3 spells CATSRDTVGRSSSYNEQFF. CDR3 nucleotides: TGTGCCACCAGCAGAGATACCGTGGGAAGGTCGAGCTCCTACAATGAGCAGTTCTTC.

This clone was counted only a few times. This rearrangement joins TRBV4-1 to TRBJ1-5; D call uncertain. The CDR3 loop spans 15 amino acids. V lost 0 bases to trimming and J lost 0 bases, with 6 bases between them. Germline-derived CDR1 and CDR2 are MGHRA and YSYEKL. The CDR3 protein is CASSQEDASNQPQHF. The CDR3 DNA reads as TGCGCCAGCAGCCAAGAGGACGCTAGCAATCAGCCCCAGCATTTT.

The chain joins TRBV27 to TRBJ2-7; D is undetermined. Trimming shortened V by 5 bases and J by 3 bases, and 17 bases separated the two germline ends. Germline CDR1 and CDR2: MNHEY and SMNVEV (reference sequence). This CDR3 has 15 amino acids. The DNA of the CDR3 is TGTGCCAGCAGTGATCCGCGAAGGAATTACTACGAGCAGTACTTC. Protein product: CASSDPRRNYYEQYF.